This T cell receptor beta chain appears in the sequencing data of a study of T cell responses to AZD1222 COVID-19 vaccine. Findings of the study overall: Donors, mostly white British, included more females; clonal diversity was possibly underestimated.

Losses at the gene ends were 4 bases for V and 10 bases for J; bases not matched to a gene: 5. CDR1 and CDR2 from the germline V gene are LGHDT and YNNKEL (reference sequence). The CDR3 has 14 amino acids. Note on this clone: The antigen remains undetermined.

The method was immunoSEQ multiplex PCR; TCRdb's version includes in-frame clones alone and lacks a portion of them. The sample consists of 100,000 to 110,000 clones, over 90% of them appearing once. The gene calls are TRBV3-1 (or the pseudogene TRBV3-2) and TRBJ2-1; TRBD2 matches at 12 bases. Here the sequenced sample was peripheral blood, taken on day 0 of AZD1222 vaccination. The receptor's source is an adult in good health. The CDR3 DNA reads TGTGCCAGCAGCCCTAGCGGGGGGGCAGGGGAGCAGTTCTTC. Protein product: CASSPSGGAGEQFF.